A selection of T cell receptor beta chains follows, all from one sample in a study of graft-versus-host responses after intestinal transplantation. No antigen has been assigned to these receptors. The table came from immunoSEQ multiplex PCR; TCRdb's copy has only in-frame clones and leaves some out. Of around 110,000 clones listed, about nine tenths are singletons. Sequencing was performed on unstimulated CD4+ T cells sorted from spleen or lymph node cells, taken before intestinal transplant. The receptors were gathered from a human donor who received an intestinal transplant. CDR3s include the opening cysteine and the closing phenylalanine or tryptophan. The order of the fields is J gene, CDR3 length, D gene, clone size, V gene, CDR3 DNA, CDR3 protein. A D gene is named only where the DNA matches it firmly. A clone size is listed for some rows: how often the clone was seen (once, few, many), or a class if it is expanded.

TRBJ2-3,14,.,.,TRBV6-6,TGTGCCAGCAGTTACCTCAAGGGGGCAGATACGCAGTATTTT,CASSYLKGADTQYF
TRBJ1-2,12,.,.,TRBV28,TGTGCCAGCAGTAGGACTGAGGATGGCTACACCTTC,CASSRTEDGYTF
TRBJ1-1,13,.,few,TRBV5-1,TGCGCCAGCCGGGCAGGGCCGAACACTGAAGCTTTCTTT,CASRAGPNTEAFF
TRBJ2-5,14,.,.,TRBV29-1,TGCAGCGTTGCCGCGGACAAGATCCAAGAGACCCAGTACTTC,CSVAADKIQETQYF
TRBJ1-4,15,.,.,TRBV19,TGTGCCAGTAGATCCGGACAGTCAACTAATGAAAAACTGTTTTTT,CASRSGQSTNEKLFF
TRBJ2-2,17,.,.,TRBV27,TGTGCCAGCAGTTTATTCGGGTGGCAAGGAAACACCGGGGAGCTGTTTTTT,CASSLFGWQGNTGELFF
TRBJ2-7,14,TRBD2,once,TRBV7-9,TGTGCCAGCAGTCTTAGCGGGAGTCTCTACGAGCAGTACTTC,CASSLSGSLYEQYF
TRBJ1-2,13,TRBD1,.,TRBV5-4,TGTGCCAGCAGGCCGAGGACAGGAAGCGGCTACACCTTC,CASRPRTGSGYTF
TRBJ1-5,17,TRBD1,.,TRBV10-2,TGCGCCAGCAGTGATGCCCTTGGGACAGGGAGCAATCAGCCCCAGCATTTT,CASSDALGTGSNQPQHF
TRBJ1-1,11,.,.,TRBV7-9,TGTGCCAGCAGCCTTATGGGGGGGGCTTTCTTT,CASSLMGGAFF
TRBJ2-5,15,.,.,TRBV5-6,TGTGCCAGCAGCTTGCGGGGCAGGGGTTGGGAGACCCAGTACTTC,CASSLRGRGWETQYF
TRBJ1-5,14,TRBD1,.,TRBV9,TGTGCCAGCAGCGTAGACAGGGGCCAGGGGCCCCAGCATTTT,CASSVDRGQGPQHF
TRBJ2-7,16,TRBD2,.,TRBV19,TGTGCCAGTAGTATAGAACTAGCGGGAGGGCCCGGCGAGCAGTACTTC,CASSIELAGGPGEQYF
TRBJ2-1,14,.,.,TRBV6-5,TGTGCCAGCAGTGACGGGAGCTCCTACAATGAGCAGTTCTTC,CASSDGSSYNEQFF
TRBJ1-2,14,.,.,TRBV30,TGTGCCTGGAGTGAGGCAGCGGTCCCTAATGGCTACACCTTC,CAWSEAAVPNGYTF
TRBJ2-7,13,TRBD1,.,TRBV5-1,TGCGCCAGCAGCTTGTCAGGGGGCCCCGAGCAGTACTTC,CASSLSGGPEQYF
TRBJ2-1,16,TRBD1,.,TRBV7-3,TGTGCCAGCAGCTTCCCCCTCCCGGGACAGGGGGATGAGCAGTTCTTC,CASSFPLPGQGDEQFF
TRBJ1-2,15,TRBD1,.,TRBV19,TGTGCCAGTAGTACACCGGGACAGGCTACCTATGGCTACACCTTC,CASSTPGQATYGYTF
TRBJ2-7,13,.,.,TRBV19,TGTGCCAGTAGTTTCCTCCCTATGGACGAGCAGTACTTC,CASSFLPMDEQYF
TRBJ2-1,13,TRBD1,.,TRBV7-3,TGTGCCAGCAGCTTAACCGAGGGGACAGGGTTGTTCTTC,CASSLTEGTGLFF
TRBJ2-7,11,TRBD1,.,TRBV29-1,TGCAGCGCTCGGACAGGTTCTGAGCAGTACTTC,CSARTGSEQYF
TRBJ2-3,14,.,.,TRBV27,TGTGCCAGCAGTTTGAGTCGGGGGTCAGATACGCAGTATTTT,CASSLSRGSDTQYF
TRBJ2-7,16,.,.,TRBV18,TGTGCCAGCTCACTATTACTAGCAGGGACGAACTACGAGCAGTACTTC,CASSLLLAGTNYEQYF
TRBJ1-1,15,.,.,TRBV5-4,TGTGCCAGCAGCGTCAATAGGGGACAGAACACTGAAGCTTTCTTT,CASSVNRGQNTEAFF
TRBJ1-1,15,.,.,TRBV19,TGTGCCAGTAGTATAGGTGGCCATCGGAACACTGAAGCTTTCTTT,CASSIGGHRNTEAFF
TRBJ1-1,13,.,.,TRBV7-2,TGTGCCAGCAGCTCACTAAGAGCGACTGAAGCTTTCTTT,CASSSLRATEAFF
TRBJ1-2,15,.,.,TRBV6-6,TGTGCCAGCAGTTACTCTCAGGGGAAGGACTATGGCTACACCTTC,CASSYSQGKDYGYTF